The clone carrying this T cell receptor (beta chain) came up many times. What was amplified from RNA transcripts were TCR beta CDR3 regions. The HTBI set primed first-round TCR CDR3 RT-PCR. Using its own MiXCR run on the multiplex PCR reads, TCRdb lists one record per CDR3 protein. This table has 500,000 to 600,000 distinct CDR3 sequences, under 60% appearing once. The CDR3 spans 16 residues. V dropped 3 bases and J dropped 2 bases, with 16 bases sitting between them. The sample is drawn from a study of T cells in Graves' hyperthyroidism and ophthalmopathy. Source material: peripheral blood or thyroid tissue (not recorded which). V gene TRBV12-3 or TRBV12-4 combines with J gene TRBJ2-5, with D maybe TRBD1 (5 bases). The TCR comes from a woman under 30 with Graves' hyperthyroidism. The CDR3 protein is CASSLGFGQGQETQYF. The CDR3 nucleotides are TGTGCCAGCAGTTTGGGCTTCGGGCAGGGACAAGAGACCCAGTACTTC.